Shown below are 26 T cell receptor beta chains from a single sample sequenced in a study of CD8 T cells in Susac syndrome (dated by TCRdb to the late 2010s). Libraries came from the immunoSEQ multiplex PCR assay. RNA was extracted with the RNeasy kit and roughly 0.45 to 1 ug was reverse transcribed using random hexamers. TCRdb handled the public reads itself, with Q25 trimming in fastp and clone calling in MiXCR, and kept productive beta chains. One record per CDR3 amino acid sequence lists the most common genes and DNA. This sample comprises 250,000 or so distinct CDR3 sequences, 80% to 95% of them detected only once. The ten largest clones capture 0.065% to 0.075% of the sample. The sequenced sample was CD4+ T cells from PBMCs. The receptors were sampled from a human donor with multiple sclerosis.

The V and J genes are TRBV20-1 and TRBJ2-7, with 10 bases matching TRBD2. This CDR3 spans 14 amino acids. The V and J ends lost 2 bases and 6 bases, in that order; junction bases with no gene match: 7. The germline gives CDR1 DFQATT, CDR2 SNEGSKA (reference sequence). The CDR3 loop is CSARRASGSGEQYV. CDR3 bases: TGCAGTGCTAGAAGGGCTAGCGGGAGCGGCGAGCAGTACGTC.

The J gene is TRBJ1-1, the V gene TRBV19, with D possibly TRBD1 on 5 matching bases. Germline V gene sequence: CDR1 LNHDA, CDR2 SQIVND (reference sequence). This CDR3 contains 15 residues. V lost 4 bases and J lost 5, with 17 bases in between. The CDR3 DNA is TGTGCCAGTAGTACCTCAGGGAGGCGCAAGACTGAAGCTTTCTTT. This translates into CASSTSGRRKTEAFF.

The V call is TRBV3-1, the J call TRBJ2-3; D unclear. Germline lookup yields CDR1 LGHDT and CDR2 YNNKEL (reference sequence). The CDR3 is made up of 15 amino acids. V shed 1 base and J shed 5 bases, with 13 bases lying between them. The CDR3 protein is CASSQVLPGGDTQYF. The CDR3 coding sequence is TGTGCCAGCAGCCAAGTACTCCCCGGCGGAGATACGCAGTATTTT.

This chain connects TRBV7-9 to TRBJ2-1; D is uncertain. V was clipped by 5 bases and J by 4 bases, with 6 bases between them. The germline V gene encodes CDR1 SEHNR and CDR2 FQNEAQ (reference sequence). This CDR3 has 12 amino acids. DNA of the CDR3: TGTGCCAGCAGCATCTTATACAATGAGCAGTTCTTC. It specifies CASSILYNEQFF.

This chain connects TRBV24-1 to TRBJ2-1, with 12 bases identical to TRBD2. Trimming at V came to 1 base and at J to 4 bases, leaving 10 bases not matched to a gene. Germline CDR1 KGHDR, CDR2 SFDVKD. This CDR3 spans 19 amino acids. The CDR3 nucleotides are TGTGCCACCAGTGATTTCTCTAGCGGGGGGGTGGGGACATACAATGAGCAGTTCTTC. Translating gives CATSDFSSGGVGTYNEQFF.

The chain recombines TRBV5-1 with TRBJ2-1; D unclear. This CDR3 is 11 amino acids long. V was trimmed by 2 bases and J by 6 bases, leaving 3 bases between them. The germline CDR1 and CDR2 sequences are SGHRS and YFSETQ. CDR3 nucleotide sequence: TGCGCCAGCAGCTTTTCCAATGAGCAGTTCTTC. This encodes CASSFSNEQFF.

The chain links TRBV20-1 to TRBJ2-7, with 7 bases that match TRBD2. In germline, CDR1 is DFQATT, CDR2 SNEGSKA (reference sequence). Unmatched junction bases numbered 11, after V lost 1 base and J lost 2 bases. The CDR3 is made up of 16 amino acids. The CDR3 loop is CSARGFGRELPYEQYV. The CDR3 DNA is TGCAGTGCTAGAGGGTTTGGGCGGGAGCTTCCCTACGAGCAGTACGTC.

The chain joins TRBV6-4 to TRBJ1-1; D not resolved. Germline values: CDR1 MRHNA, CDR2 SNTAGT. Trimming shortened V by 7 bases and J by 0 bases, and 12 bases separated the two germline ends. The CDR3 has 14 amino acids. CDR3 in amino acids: CASNLGGMNTEAFF. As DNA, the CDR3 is TGTGCCAGCAACTTGGGTGGGATGAACACTGAAGCTTTCTTT.

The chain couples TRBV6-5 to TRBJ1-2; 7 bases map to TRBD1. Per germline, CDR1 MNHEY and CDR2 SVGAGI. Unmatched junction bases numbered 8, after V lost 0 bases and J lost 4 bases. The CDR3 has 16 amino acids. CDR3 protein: CASSYSTQGIPYGYTF. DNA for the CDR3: TGTGCCAGCAGTTACTCGACACAGGGGATTCCCTATGGCTACACCTTC.

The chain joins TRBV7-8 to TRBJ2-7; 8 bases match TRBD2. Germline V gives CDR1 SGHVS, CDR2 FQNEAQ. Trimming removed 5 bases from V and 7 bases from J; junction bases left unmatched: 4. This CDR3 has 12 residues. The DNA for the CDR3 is TGTGCCAGCAGCCCAGTAGCGGGAGAGCAGTACGTC. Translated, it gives CASSPVAGEQYV.

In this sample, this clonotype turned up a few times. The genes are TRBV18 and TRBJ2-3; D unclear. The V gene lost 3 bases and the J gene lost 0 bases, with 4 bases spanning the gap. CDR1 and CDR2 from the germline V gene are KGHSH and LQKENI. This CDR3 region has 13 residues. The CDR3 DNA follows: TGTGCCAGCTCACCCTTAAGCACAGATACGCAGTATTTT. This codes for CASSPLSTDTQYF.

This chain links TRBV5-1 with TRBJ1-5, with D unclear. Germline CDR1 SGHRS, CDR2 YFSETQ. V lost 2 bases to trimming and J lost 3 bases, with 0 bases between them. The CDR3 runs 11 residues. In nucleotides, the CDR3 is TGCGCCAGCAGCTTCAATCAGCCCCAGCATTTT. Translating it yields CASSFNQPQHF.

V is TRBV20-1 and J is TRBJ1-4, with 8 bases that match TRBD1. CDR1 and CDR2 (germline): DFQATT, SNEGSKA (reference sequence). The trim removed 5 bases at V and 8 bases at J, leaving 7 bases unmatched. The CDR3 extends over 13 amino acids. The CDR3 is CSAPTGGREKLFF. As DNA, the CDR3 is TGCAGTGCTCCTACAGGGGGTAGGGAAAAACTGTTTTTT.

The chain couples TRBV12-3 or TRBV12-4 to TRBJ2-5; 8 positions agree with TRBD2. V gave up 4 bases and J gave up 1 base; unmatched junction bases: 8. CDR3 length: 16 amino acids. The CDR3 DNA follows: TGTGCCAGCAGTTCCGTTGTCGGGGGGGCCCAAGAGACCCAGTACTTC. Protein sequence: CASSSVVGGAQETQYF.

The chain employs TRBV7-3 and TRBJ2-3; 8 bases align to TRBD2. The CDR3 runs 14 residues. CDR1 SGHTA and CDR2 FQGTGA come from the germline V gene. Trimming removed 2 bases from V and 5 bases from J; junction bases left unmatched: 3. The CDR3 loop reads CASSLAGGLDTQYF. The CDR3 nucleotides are TGTGCCAGCAGCTTAGCGGGAGGATTAGATACGCAGTATTTT.

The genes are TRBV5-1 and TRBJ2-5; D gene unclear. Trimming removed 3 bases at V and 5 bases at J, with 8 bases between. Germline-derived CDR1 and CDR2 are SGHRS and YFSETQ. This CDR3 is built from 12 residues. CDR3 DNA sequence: TGCGCCAGCAGCTCGGGTGGGGAGACCCAGTACTTC. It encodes CASSSGGETQYF.

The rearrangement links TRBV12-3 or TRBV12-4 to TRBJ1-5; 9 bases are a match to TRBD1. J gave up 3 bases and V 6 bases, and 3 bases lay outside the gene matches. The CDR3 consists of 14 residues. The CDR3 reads CASRGTGINQPQHF. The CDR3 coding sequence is TGTGCCAGCAGAGGGACAGGGATCAATCAGCCCCAGCATTTT.

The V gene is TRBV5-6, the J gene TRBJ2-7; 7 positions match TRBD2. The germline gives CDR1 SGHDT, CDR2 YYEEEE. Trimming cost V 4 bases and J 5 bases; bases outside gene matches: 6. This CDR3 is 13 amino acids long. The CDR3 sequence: CASSRTRRDEQYV. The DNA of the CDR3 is TGTGCCAGCAGCCGGACTAGACGCGACGAGCAGTACGTC.

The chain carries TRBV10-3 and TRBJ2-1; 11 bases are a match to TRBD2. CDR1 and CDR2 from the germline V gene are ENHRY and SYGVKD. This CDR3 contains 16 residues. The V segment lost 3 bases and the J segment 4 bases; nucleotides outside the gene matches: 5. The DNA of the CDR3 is TGTGCCATCAGTGACCCCGGGACTAGCGGTTACAATGAGCAGTTCTTC. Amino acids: CAISDPGTSGYNEQFF.

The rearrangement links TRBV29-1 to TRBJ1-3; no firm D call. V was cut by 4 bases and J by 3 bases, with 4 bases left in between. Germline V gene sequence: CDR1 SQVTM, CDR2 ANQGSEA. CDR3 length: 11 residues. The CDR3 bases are TGCAGCGTTGTAATTGGAAACACCATATATTTT. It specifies CSVVIGNTIYF.

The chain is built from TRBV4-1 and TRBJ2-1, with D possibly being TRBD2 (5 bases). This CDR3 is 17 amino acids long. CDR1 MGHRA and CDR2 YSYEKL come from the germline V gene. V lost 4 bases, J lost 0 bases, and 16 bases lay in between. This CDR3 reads CASSLGRGHSSYNEQFF. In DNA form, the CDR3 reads TGCGCCAGCAGCCTTGGGCGCGGGCACAGCTCCTACAATGAGCAGTTCTTC.

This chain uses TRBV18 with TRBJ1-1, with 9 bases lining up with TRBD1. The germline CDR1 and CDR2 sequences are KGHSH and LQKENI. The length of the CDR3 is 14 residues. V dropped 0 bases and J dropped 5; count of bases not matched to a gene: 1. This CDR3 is CASSPPTGGTEAFF. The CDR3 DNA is TGTGCCAGCTCACCACCGACAGGGGGAACTGAAGCTTTCTTT.

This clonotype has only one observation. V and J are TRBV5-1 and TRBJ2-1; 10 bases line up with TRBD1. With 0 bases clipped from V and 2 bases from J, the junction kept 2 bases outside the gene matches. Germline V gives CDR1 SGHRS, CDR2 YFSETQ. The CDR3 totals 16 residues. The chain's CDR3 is CASSLGDRGAYNEQFF. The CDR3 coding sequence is TGCGCCAGCAGCTTGGGGGACAGGGGAGCCTACAATGAGCAGTTCTTC.

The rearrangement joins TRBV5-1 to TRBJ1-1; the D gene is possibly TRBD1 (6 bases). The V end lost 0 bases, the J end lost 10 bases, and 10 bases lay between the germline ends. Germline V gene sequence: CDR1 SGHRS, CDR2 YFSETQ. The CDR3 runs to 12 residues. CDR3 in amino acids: CASSLARGRAFF. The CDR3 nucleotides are TGCGCCAGCAGCTTGGCCAGGGGTCGAGCTTTCTTT.

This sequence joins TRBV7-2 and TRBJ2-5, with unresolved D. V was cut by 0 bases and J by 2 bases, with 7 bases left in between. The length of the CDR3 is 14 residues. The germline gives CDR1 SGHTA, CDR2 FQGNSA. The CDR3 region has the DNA TGTGCCAGCAGCTTAGCGGTAGGGCAAGAGACCCAGTACTTC. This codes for CASSLAVGQETQYF.

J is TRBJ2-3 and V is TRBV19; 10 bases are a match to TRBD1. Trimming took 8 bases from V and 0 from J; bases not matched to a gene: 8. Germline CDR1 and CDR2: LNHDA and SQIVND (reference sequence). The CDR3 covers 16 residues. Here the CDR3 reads CASRKDRGISTDTQYF. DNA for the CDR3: TGTGCCAGTCGCAAGGACAGGGGGATTAGCACAGATACGCAGTATTTT.